This T cell receptor (beta chain) comes out of a study of T-cell reconstitution after alpha-beta-depleted transplantation in children. The library targeted TCRbeta and was prepared with unique molecular identifiers. TCRdb re-derived calls from the PCR reads in MiXCR, one entry per CDR3 protein. Altogether about 110,000 distinct CDR3 sequences are present, about 6% being singletons, with the ten largest covering about 23%. The CDR3 is 14 residues long. Germline-derived CDR1 and CDR2 are SNHLY and FYNNEI. With 2 bases removed from V and 9 bases from J, the gap between germline ends came to 11 bases. Sequencing used PBMCs, mostly from graft donor cells, obtained 360 days after TCRalphabeta/CD19-depleted stem cell transplant. This TCR came from a male patient between 2 and 9 years old who had a stem cell transplant for acute lymphoblastic leukemia, so the T cells may come from the graft donor. The V gene is TRBV2, the J gene TRBJ1-6; D is perhaps TRBD1 (6 bases). CDR3 DNA sequence: TGTGCCAGCAGTGAATCGGGGGCGCGTTCACCCCTCCACTTT. Its protein product is CASSESGARSPLHF.